This T cell receptor beta chain was recovered during a study of blood T cells in healthy people across ages. With a J-beta primer mix and a sample-barcoded 5' primer, a second PCR ran roughly 7 to 11 cycles. Each cDNA molecule carried a tag from a template-switch adaptor that contained 12 random nucleotides. TCRdb ran MiXCR on the 5' RACE reads and lists one entry per CDR3 protein. The table records some 1.5 million distinct CDR3 sequences, around 40% of them present only once. For this clonotype: Antigen specificity is unknown.

The V and J ends lost 0 bases and 5 bases respectively, with 7 bases between them. CDR1 and CDR2 (germline): LGHNA, YSLEER. The CDR3 is made up of 13 amino acids. Healthy Caucasian individuals from Russia aged about 6 to 100 served as donors. Study results and caveats: Older individuals had lower TCR beta diversity per million T cells (the decline was roughly linear).

This chain connects TRBV4-3 to TRBJ1-1, with unresolved D. The sequence was obtained from a woman aged 18-35 years in good health. Sequenced sample: blood. CDR3 sequence: CASSQDMETEAFF. The DNA of the CDR3 is TGCGCCAGCAGCCAAGATATGGAAACTGAAGCTTTCTTT.